This TCR beta chain was obtained from a study of identical twins. Each cDNA held unique molecular identifiers, and template switching gave it a universal primer site. TCRdb called the 5' RACE reads again in MiXCR, with one record for every CDR3 protein. This sample carries roughly 240,000 distinct CDR3 sequences, 7% of them seen once, and the ten largest clones take 3% to 4%. Many counts were recorded for this clonotype. What it recognizes is unknown. V gave up 3 bases and J gave up 1 base, with 12 bases separating them. CDR1 and CDR2 from the germline V gene are ENHRY and SYGVKD. CDR3 length equals 15 residues. Overall study findings and caveats: High-abundance cord blood beta clonotypes had fewer insertions; memory repertoires showed none. Out-of-frame TCR alpha sharing observed in monozygotic twins exceeded model estimates.

These data are also associated with another study on yellow fever vaccine responses in identical twins.

Sample: memory (CD45RO+) T cells sorted from blood. This chain uses TRBV10-3 with TRBJ2-5; tentative D call: TRBD1 (5 bases). This TCR was sampled from a woman aged 18-29 years in good health. The CDR3 region has the DNA TGTGCCATCAGTGACCCGACCAGGGCCCAAGAGACCCAGTACTTC. Its translation is CAISDPTRAQETQYF.